The 8 T cell receptor beta chains in this list originate from one sample, sequenced in a study of Graves' ophthalmopathy and Graves' hyperthyroidism. TCR beta CDR3 amplification used RNA transcripts. An initial RT-PCR round employing HTBI primers preceded a second-round multiplex PCR. TCRdb called the multiplex PCR reads again in MiXCR, with one record for every CDR3 protein. Among 900,000 to 1,200,000 distinct CDR3 sequences listed, about 40% were seen once. The sample consisted of peripheral blood or thyroid tissue (not recorded which). These receptors were collected from an adult man with Graves' hyperthyroidism.

This clonotype was counted between two and nine times. V gene TRBV7-9 combines with J gene TRBJ2-6; no firm D call. Germline V lookup: CDR1 SEHNR, CDR2 FQNEAQ (reference sequence). CDR3 length equals 14 residues. V gave up 11 bases and J gave up 0 bases, with 11 bases separating them. CDR3 coding DNA: TGTGCCCCCCCCCAGGACTCTGGGGCCAACGTCCTGACTTTC. Translation gives CAPPQDSGANVLTF.

CDR3 region: CASSQDWQGLTEAFF. The CDR3 DNA reads as TGTGCCAGCAGCCAAGATTGGCAGGGTTTGACTGAAGCTTTCTTT. V usage is TRBV4-2 and J usage is TRBJ1-1; possible D gene TRBD1, 5 bases. The V and J ends lost 0 bases and 5 bases respectively, with 13 bases between them. CDR3 length: 15 amino acids. Germline values: CDR1 LGHNA, CDR2 YNFKEQ.

This clonotype occurred many times. The chain joins TRBV20-1 to TRBJ1-1; no clear D. Per germline, CDR1 DFQATT and CDR2 SNEGSKA (reference sequence). The CDR3 consists of 11 residues. Trimming left V 6 bases short and J 8 bases short, with 13 bases between. This chain's CDR3 is CSASSSGEAFF. The CDR3 coding sequence is TGCAGTGCCAGTTCCTCCGGGGAAGCTTTCTTT.

This clonotype was seen only a few times. The chain is built from TRBV3-1 and TRBJ2-5; TRBD1 might be the D (5 bases). The CDR3 is 15 residues long. Trimming cost V 5 bases and J 0 bases, with 13 bases left between them. Germline values: CDR1 LGHDT, CDR2 YNNKEL (reference sequence). DNA for the CDR3: TGTGCCAGCAGCTTCATGGGGCAACACCAAGAGACCCAGTACTTC. Translated, it gives CASSFMGQHQETQYF.

Note on this clonotype: Being one base from a much bigger clone, this may be a read error. The chain joins TRBV6-5 to TRBJ1-2; tentatively, D is TRBD1 (6 bases). The ends were cut back, 4 bases at V and 1 base at J, with 7 bases in the middle. The CDR3 extends over 13 amino acids. The V gene's germline CDR1 is MNHEY and CDR2 SVGAGI. The CDR3 sequence: CASSWTDNYGYTF. The DNA for the CDR3 is TGTGCCAGCAGTTGGACAGATAACTATGGCTACACCTTC.

With regard to this clonotype: A read error is possible here, since a much larger clone lies one base away. The rearrangement links TRBV12-3 or TRBV12-4 to TRBJ1-2; D is unclear. V lost 5 bases, J lost 13 bases, and 20 bases lay in between. The CDR3 has 13 residues. In DNA, the CDR3 is TGTGCCAGCAGTCCCTCGGACGGGTGGCGCTGCACCTTC. Its protein is CASSPSDGWRCTF.

This clonotype was found a few times. The gene calls are TRBV7-2 and TRBJ2-2; 9 bases are a match to TRBD1. V shed 6 bases and J 9 bases; nucleotides not matched to a gene: 14. The germline CDR1 and CDR2 sequences are SGHTA and FQGNSA. This CDR3 is 16 amino acids long. The CDR3 loop reads CASSAGTGMILRELFF. In nucleotides, the CDR3 is TGTGCCAGCAGTGCCGGGACAGGGATGATTCTACGGGAGCTGTTTTTT.

This clonotype was counted many times. The chain carries TRBV7-8 and TRBJ1-1; TRBD1 agrees at 9 bases. Trimming took 5 bases from V and 1 from J; bases not matched to a gene: 2. The CDR3 loop spans 14 amino acids. Germline V gives CDR1 SGHVS, CDR2 FQNEAQ. CDR3 region: CASSPTGGNTEAFF. The CDR3 DNA reads TGTGCCAGCAGCCCGACAGGGGGGAACACTGAAGCTTTCTTT.